In this sample, the clone carrying this T cell receptor (beta chain) turned up a few times. The data were taken from a study of T-cell memory formation after mild COVID-19. There are 10 residues in the CDR3. CDR1 and CDR2 (germline): SGHAT, FQNNGV. V lost 5 bases and J 9 bases, leaving 8 bases between the germline ends. TCRdb recomputed calls from the 5' RACE reads with MiXCR, one row per CDR3 protein. Seen here are roughly 140,000 distinct CDR3 sequences, 11% to 15% observed once, and the top ten hold roughly 28%. This receptor was obtained from an adult woman who had mild COVID-19 (a few samples of this study predate the infection). Cell type and time point are not known. The chain carries TRBV11-2 and TRBJ2-7; D possibly matches TRBD1 or TRBD2 (5 bases each). What was sequenced was PBMCs or a T cell subset sorted from them (not recorded which). CDR3 loop: CASSGTTQYF. The CDR3 DNA reads as TGTGCCAGCAGCGGGACCACGCAGTACTTC.